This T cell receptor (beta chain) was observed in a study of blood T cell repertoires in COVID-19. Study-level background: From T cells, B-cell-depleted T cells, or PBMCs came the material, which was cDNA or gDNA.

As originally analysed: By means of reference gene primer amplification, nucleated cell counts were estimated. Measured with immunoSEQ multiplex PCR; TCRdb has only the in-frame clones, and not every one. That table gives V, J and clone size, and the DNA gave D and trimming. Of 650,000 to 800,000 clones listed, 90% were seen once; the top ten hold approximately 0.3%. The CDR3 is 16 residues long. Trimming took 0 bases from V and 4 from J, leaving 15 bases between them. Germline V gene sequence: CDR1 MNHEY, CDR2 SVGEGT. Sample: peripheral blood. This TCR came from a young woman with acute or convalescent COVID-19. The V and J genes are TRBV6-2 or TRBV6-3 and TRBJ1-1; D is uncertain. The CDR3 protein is CASSYSNRGRGTEAFF. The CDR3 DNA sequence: TGTGCCAGCAGTTACTCGAACCGGGGTCGAGGCACTGAAGCTTTCTTT.